The present TCR beta chain was sequenced within a study of blood T cells in healthy people across ages. For the second PCR, which ran for 7 to 11 cycles, a sample-barcoded 5' primer and a J-beta primer mix were used. Every molecule of cDNA carried a tag from a template-switch adaptor with 12 random nucleotides. TCRdb independently ran MiXCR on the 5' RACE reads; one entry per CDR3 protein. This sample has hundreds of thousands of distinct CDR3 sequences, with roughly 60% found just once. This clonotype was detected only a few times. The antigen remains unidentified. The study, taken as a whole, reports: Both naive CD4+ cell counts and diversity were greater in long-lived donors than in aged donors.

The V end was cut by 1 base, the J end by 0 bases, with 22 bases between. Per the germline V gene, CDR1 is DFQATT and CDR2 is SNEGSKA (reference sequence). CDR3 length equals 19 residues. Material for sequencing was blood. The chain combines TRBV20-1 with TRBJ2-4; possibly TRBD2 for D (6 bases). The receptor comes from a man aged 25 to 45 in good health. CDR3 nucleotides: TGCAGTGCTAGAGTGGGAGTCACTAGCCTTATCGAAGCCAAAAACATTCAGTACTTC. This encodes CSARVGVTSLIEAKNIQYF.